Below, one T cell receptor (beta chain) is given with its context. The antigen is unknown. Unique molecular identifiers tagged the TCRbeta library. MiXCR, run by TCRdb on the PCR reads, gives a single entry per CDR3 protein. The sample includes about 610,000 distinct CDR3 sequences, 25% to 30% of them seen just once. This specimen comes from a study of T-cell reconstitution after alpha-beta-depleted transplantation in children. Whole-study results and caveats: In patients about two months after transplant, alpha-beta T cells reportedly arose from several hundred expanded graft clones. Surviving recipient T cells and thymic progenitors accounted for the high day-60 TCRbeta diversity observed in some patients. A year had passed since transplant, and T-cell counts and diversity by then came mostly from newly produced T cells.

Germline-derived CDR1 and CDR2 are MDHEN and SYDVKM. The CDR3 consists of 14 residues. The material was PBMCs, obtained before TCRalphabeta/CD19-depleted stem cell transplant. The genes are TRBV28 and TRBJ1-2; D is ambiguous. The sequence came from a boy younger than two with Wiskott-Aldrich syndrome, due to receive a stem cell transplant. This chain's CDR3 is CAARGIPLNYGYTF. The DNA of the CDR3 is TGTGCAGCGAGAGGGATTCCCTTAAACTATGGCTACACCTTC.